This T cell receptor (beta chain) was recorded in a study of blood T cell repertoires in COVID-19. Study at large: Sites across the United States, Italy and Spain contributed samples from acute and convalescent COVID-19. PBMCs, B-cell-depleted T cells, or T cells provided the cDNA or gDNA that made up the material.

In Seattle, patients joined the study during active infection and were tracked longitudinally. This CDR3 has 13 residues. Trimming left V 3 bases short and J 4 bases short, with 8 bases between. Germline lookup yields CDR1 SGHNT and CDR2 YYREEE (reference sequence). Study processing details: Estimation of nucleated cell counts was performed using reference gene primer amplification. The table came from immunoSEQ multiplex PCR; TCRdb's copy has only in-frame clones and leaves some out. The D gene and trimming were derived from the DNA, and the V and J assignments and clone size from that table. The sample holds over 150,000 clones, 80% to 85% seen once.

This receptor was obtained from a woman aged 40 to 49 with COVID-19, enrolled during active disease. The sample taken for sequencing was peripheral blood. The chain has TRBV5-4 and TRBJ2-1; no definite D call. The CDR3 protein is CASSSTRYNEQFF. The CDR3 DNA reads TGTGCCAGCAGCTCCACACGATACAATGAGCAGTTCTTC.